This entry lists 17 T cell receptor beta chains sequenced from one sample in a study of T-cell reconstitution after alpha-beta-depleted transplantation in children. Unique molecular identifiers were used in preparing the TCRbeta library. Via MiXCR, TCRdb re-called the PCR reads, giving one row per CDR3 protein. The repertoire includes some 280,000 distinct CDR3 sequences, approximately 9.8% of them detected once, and 10% sits in the top ten. Sequenced material: PBMCs from the stem cell graft donor, taken from the stem cell graft. These receptors came from a human donor who donated a stem cell graft to a child with SCID.

This clonotype was seen a handful of times. V gene TRBV29-1 combines with J gene TRBJ1-1; tentative D call: TRBD1 (6 bases). Germline CDR1 is SQVTM and CDR2 is ANQGSEA. This CDR3 contains 12 residues. V was trimmed by 7 bases and J by 4 bases, leaving 13 bases between them. Written as DNA, the CDR3 is TGCAGCGGCCACAGGGAGGGCACTGAAGCTTTCTTT. Amino acids: CSGHREGTEAFF.

There are many counts of this clonotype. The CDR3 DNA reads as TGTGCCAGCAGCTCCTCAGCCGGGGAGCTGTTTTTT. Translated: CASSSSAGELFF. The chain couples TRBV7-9 to TRBJ2-2; D uncertain. Trimming stripped 4 bases from V and 6 bases from J, with 6 bases between. There are 12 residues in the CDR3. Looked up from germline, CDR1 is SEHNR and CDR2 is FQNEAQ (reference sequence).

This clonotype was seen a few times. J is TRBJ2-7 and V is TRBV20-1; 11 positions agree with TRBD1. Germline V lookup: CDR1 DFQATT, CDR2 SNEGSKA (reference sequence). CDR3 length: 12 amino acids. Trimming cost V 3 bases and J 5 bases; bases outside gene matches: 0. CDR3 loop: CSARDRGHEQYF. CDR3 sequence (DNA): TGCAGTGCTAGGGACAGGGGGCACGAGCAGTACTTC.

This clonotype was seen ten or more times. The chain has TRBV4-1 and TRBJ2-7; D uncertain. The CDR3 has 14 amino acids. V shed 0 bases and J shed 1 base, with 7 bases lying between them. CDR1 is MGHRA and CDR2 is YSYEKL in the germline V gene. CDR3 amino acids: CASSQDRESYEQYF. As DNA, the CDR3 is TGCGCCAGCAGCCAAGATAGGGAATCCTACGAGCAGTACTTC.

The gene calls are TRBV7-9 and TRBJ2-1; D might be TRBD1 or TRBD2, each matching 6 bases. The CDR3 has 16 residues. V dropped 8 bases and J dropped 1 base, with 18 bases sitting between them. Germline loops: CDR1 SEHNR, CDR2 FQNEAQ (reference sequence). CDR3 nucleotides: TGTGCCAGCGGCTGGGGAGGACAGCGGTCCTACAATGAGCAGTTCTTC. This gives the protein CASGWGGQRSYNEQFF.

The genes are TRBV27 and TRBJ2-5, with D unclear. Germline CDR1 and CDR2: MNHEY and SMNVEV (reference sequence). Trimming shortened V by 6 bases and J by 0 bases, and 11 bases separated the two germline ends. The CDR3 is 14 amino acids. CDR3 loop: CASSPTEDQETQYF. Written as DNA, the CDR3 is TGTGCCAGCAGCCCTACAGAGGACCAAGAGACCCAGTACTTC.

This clonotype was recorded at least ten times. This chain links TRBV27 with TRBJ2-7; no clear D gene. Germline CDR1 MNHEY, CDR2 SMNVEV (reference sequence). The V gene lost 0 bases and the J gene lost 4 bases, with 7 bases spanning the gap. This CDR3 is 13 amino acids long. The DNA of the CDR3 is TGTGCCAGCAGTTTATCCCCCCTTTACGAGCAGTACTTC. Amino acids: CASSLSPLYEQYF.

This clonotype appeared many times. The chain is built from TRBV5-1 and TRBJ2-1; D call uncertain. V was cut by 0 bases and J by 3 bases, with 10 bases left in between. Germline V lookup: CDR1 SGHRS, CDR2 YFSETQ. CDR3 length: 15 amino acids. The CDR3 protein is CASSLGAPVYNEQFF. CDR3 DNA: TGCGCCAGCAGCTTGGGTGCGCCAGTCTACAATGAGCAGTTCTTC.

This clonotype has more than one count but fewer than ten. V usage is TRBV6-2 or TRBV6-3 and J usage is TRBJ2-7; a possible D gene is TRBD2 (5 bases). The CDR3 length is 12 residues. Trimming shortened V by 6 bases and J by 5 bases, and 11 bases separated the two germline ends. Germline CDR1 is MNHEY and CDR2 is SVGEGT. CDR3 nucleotide sequence: TGTGCCAGCAGCGACGGAGGAGACGAGCAGTACTTC. Amino acids: CASSDGGDEQYF.

The chain is built from TRBV7-8 and TRBJ2-7, with D unclear. This CDR3 is 14 amino acids long. CDR1 and CDR2 from the germline V gene are SGHVS and FQNEAQ. Trimming cost V 7 bases and J 3 bases, with 16 bases left between them. The DNA of the CDR3 is TGTGCCAGCACCGTTCGAGACACACTCTACGAGCAGTACTTC. This gives the protein CASTVRDTLYEQYF.

This clonotype came up many times. The DNA of the CDR3 is TGTGCCAGCAGTCCAGGGACTAGCTGGGTTGAGCAGTTCTTC. Its translation: CASSPGTSWVEQFF. The rearrangement uses TRBV12-3 or TRBV12-4 and TRBJ2-1; 9 bases align to TRBD2. The CDR3 is 14 residues long. Losses at the gene ends were 5 bases for V and 9 bases for J; bases not matched to a gene: 8.

The chain employs TRBV6-5 and TRBJ1-5; D might be TRBD1 (5 bases). The CDR3 is 17 amino acids. With 6 bases removed from V and 6 bases from J, the gap between germline ends came to 24 bases. CDR1 and CDR2 from the germline V gene are MNHEY and SVGAGI. In nucleotides, the CDR3 is TGTGCCAGCAGCGCCCTTAATGGGGGGGGTTTTGGTCAGCCCCAGCATTTT. It is translated as CASSALNGGGFGQPQHF.

This clonotype was seen only a few times. The genes are TRBV11-2 and TRBJ2-2; 9 nucleotides line up with TRBD1. CDR3 length equals 17 residues. Trimming cost V 2 bases and J 5 bases; bases outside gene matches: 9. CDR1 and CDR2 (germline): SGHAT, FQNNGV. The CDR3 sequence is CASSLMPGQGHTGELFF. The DNA for the CDR3 is TGTGCCAGCAGCTTAATGCCGGGACAGGGTCATACCGGGGAGCTGTTTTTT.

The chain links TRBV11-3 to TRBJ2-1; D could derive from TRBD1 or TRBD2 (6 bases each). This CDR3 has 22 residues. Germline lookup yields CDR1 SGHNT and CDR2 YENEEA. The V end lost 1 base, the J end lost 0 bases, and 28 bases lay between the germline ends. The CDR3 nucleotides are TGTGCCAGCAGCTTAGGTAGGGGACTTCGGGGGCAGGAGATTAGCTCCTACAATGAGCAGTTCTTC. Amino acids: CASSLGRGLRGQEISSYNEQFF.

Comments on this clonotype: A read error may account for a junction end that differs from germline. V usage is TRBV29-1 and J usage is TRBJ2-2; D is uncertain. Germline CDR1 SQVTM, CDR2 ANQGSEA. The CDR3 totals 11 residues. In DNA, the CDR3 is TGCAGCCCCCCGAAGACCGGGGAGCTGTTTTTT. Translated, it gives CSPPKTGELFF.

The chain carries TRBV7-9 and TRBJ2-7, with 7 positions matching TRBD1. Per the germline V gene, CDR1 is SEHNR and CDR2 is FQNEAQ (reference sequence). CDR3 length: 11 amino acids. The ends lost 5 bases at V and 6 bases at J; junction bases unmatched: 1. This CDR3 reads CASSRQGEQYF. CDR3 sequence (DNA): TGTGCCAGCAGCCGACAGGGCGAGCAGTACTTC.

In this sample, this clonotype turned up a few times. The chain uses TRBV27 and TRBJ2-7, with a tentative D call TRBD2 (7 bases). The V gene's germline CDR1 is MNHEY and CDR2 SMNVEV (reference sequence). Between the trimmed V and J ends, which lost 7 bases and 6 bases, there was a span of 31 bases. The CDR3 runs 18 residues. CDR3 sequence: CASNPSLYHRGGVGEQYF. The CDR3 DNA is TGTGCCAGCAACCCTAGTCTCTACCATCGAGGGGGGGTAGGCGAGCAGTACTTC.